These 16 T cell receptor beta chains originate from one sample sequenced in a study of memory CD4+ T cells and cytomegalovirus serostatus. The sort gate was single viable CD3+CD4+CD8-CD45RO+ cells for memory CD4+ T cells. Data came from immunoSEQ multiplex PCR; TCRdb stores just in-frame clones and leaves some out. The sample holds approximately 49,000 clones, around 77% seen once. Sequencing was carried out using memory CD4+ T cells from blood. The source of these receptors is an adult in good health and CMV-seronegative.

J is TRBJ1-6 and V is TRBV5-1, with D unclear. Germline values: CDR1 SGHRS, CDR2 YFSETQ. The CDR3 extends over 15 amino acids. V shed 4 bases and J shed 10 bases, with 18 bases lying between them. The CDR3 spells CASSLLGGSESPLHF. CDR3 bases: TGCGCCAGCAGCCTCCTCGGAGGGTCCGAATCACCCCTCCACTTT. Combining the CDR3 with reference TRBV5-1 and TRBJ1-6 gives the whole variable domain KAGVTQTPRYLIKTRGQQVTLSCSPISGHRSVSWYQQTPGQGLQFLFEYFSETQRNKGNFPGRFSGRQFSNSRSEMNVSTLELGDSALYLCASSLLGGSESPLHFGNGTRLTVT.

V gene TRBV6-5 combines with J gene TRBJ1-1, with 9 bases lining up with TRBD1. Trimming removed 8 bases from V and 4 bases from J; junction bases left unmatched: 8. This CDR3 region has 14 residues. Germline V gene data show CDR1 as MNHEY and CDR2 as SVGAGI. The CDR3 DNA sequence: TGTGCCAGCCTTTCTGGACAGGGGCTCACTGAAGCTTTCTTT. Translation: CASLSGQGLTEAFF.

The chain has TRBV27 and TRBJ1-1; D is ambiguous. V lost 9 bases and J lost 1, with 9 bases in between. This CDR3 is 12 amino acids long. The germline V gene encodes CDR1 MNHEY and CDR2 SMNVEV (reference sequence). The CDR3 DNA is TGTGCCAGGCCATACAAGAACACTGAAGCTTTCTTT. Amino acids: CARPYKNTEAFF.

The chain uses TRBV9 and TRBJ2-1, with 14 bases aligning to TRBD2. The V gene's germline CDR1 is SGDLS and CDR2 YYNGEE. The V gene end was trimmed by 6 bases and the J gene end by 2 bases; junction bases not matched to a gene: 10. The CDR3 extends over 18 amino acids. CDR3 in amino acids: CASNRGLAGVLTYNEQFF. The CDR3 DNA follows: TGTGCCAGCAACCGGGGACTAGCGGGGGTCTTAACCTACAATGAGCAGTTCTTC.

The chain couples TRBV7-8 to TRBJ1-1, with D tentatively TRBD1 (6 bases). V was clipped by 5 bases and J by 7 bases, with 20 bases between them. From germline, CDR1 is SGHVS and CDR2 FQNEAQ. The CDR3 length is 15 residues. The CDR3 DNA follows: TGTGCCAGCAGCACCGGGACACAAGACGGAAATGAAGCTTTCTTT. This encodes CASSTGTQDGNEAFF.

This rearrangement joins TRBV7-3 to TRBJ2-3; maybe TRBD2 (5 bases). Germline CDR1 is SGHTA and CDR2 is FQGTGA. The CDR3 length is 14 residues. Trimming removed 2 bases from V and 4 bases from J, with 10 bases in between. CDR3 amino acids: CASSLRGLADTQYF. The CDR3 region has the DNA TGTGCCAGCAGCTTACGGGGTCTAGCAGATACGCAGTATTTT.

This clone occurred many times. This chain joins TRBV19 and TRBJ1-1; possible D gene TRBD1, 5 bases. The V end was cut by 4 bases, the J end by 8 bases, with 14 bases between. Germline V gives CDR1 LNHDA, CDR2 SQIVND (reference sequence). The CDR3 extends over 13 amino acids. The CDR3 is CASSRTRDREAFF. DNA of the CDR3: TGTGCCAGTAGTAGGACCCGGGACCGCGAAGCTTTCTTT.

The chain joins TRBV29-1 to TRBJ1-1, with D perhaps TRBD1 (5 bases). V lost 4 bases and J 4 bases, leaving 13 bases between the germline ends. CDR3 length equals 13 residues. Germline V gene lookup returns CDR1 SQVTM and CDR2 ANQGSEA. The CDR3 protein is CSVGGRAGTEAFF. The CDR3 DNA reads TGCAGCGTTGGAGGCAGGGCGGGCACTGAAGCTTTCTTT. The variable domain in full, completed from reference TRBV29-1 and TRBJ1-1, reads SAVISQKPSRDICQRGTSLTIQCQVDSQVTMMFWYRQQPGQSLTLIATANQGSEATYESGFVIDKFPISRPNLTFSTLTVSNMSPEDSSIYLCSVGGRAGTEAFFGQGTRLTVV.

This clone was detected once. The J gene is TRBJ2-5, the V gene TRBV5-1, with D hard to call. The germline V gene has CDR1 SGHRS and CDR2 YFSETQ. The V end was cut by 7 bases, the J end by 1 base, with 17 bases between. This CDR3 is 15 amino acids long. CDR3 sequence reads: CASQSEPQSQETQYF. The CDR3 nucleotides are TGCGCCAGCCAAAGCGAGCCCCAATCCCAAGAGACCCAGTACTTC.

Written as DNA, the CDR3 is TGTGCCAGCAGTGACCCTAGCGGGGGGGGCTCCTACAATGAGCAGTTCTTC. Translation gives CASSDPSGGGSYNEQFF. The J gene is TRBJ2-1, the V gene TRBV2; 12 nucleotides agree with TRBD2. Looked up from germline, CDR1 is SNHLY and CDR2 is FYNNEI. This CDR3 has 17 amino acids. The junction had 3 bases not matched to a gene; V was cut back by 3 bases and J by 0 bases. Based on the CDR3 plus reference TRBV2 and TRBJ2-1, the full variable domain is EPEVTQTPSHQVTQMGQEVILRCVPISNHLYFYWYRQILGQKVEFLVSFYNNEISEKSEIFDDQFSVERPDGSNFTLKIRSTKLEDSAMYFCASSDPSGGGSYNEQFFGPGTRLTVL.

J is TRBJ1-2 and V is TRBV4-1; D is perhaps TRBD1 (5 bases). CDR3 length equals 17 residues. The V and J ends lost 5 bases and 0 bases respectively, with 19 bases between them. CDR1 and CDR2 (germline): MGHRA, YSYEKL. The CDR3 bases are TGCGCCAGCAGCGAAGCGGGCGGGGCGAGAGCTAACTATGGCTACACCTTC. It translates to CASSEAGGARANYGYTF.

This clone was observed a single time. This chain links TRBV2 with TRBJ2-1; TRBD2 matches 8 bases. The CDR3 runs to 13 residues. In germline, CDR1 is SNHLY, CDR2 FYNNEI. Unmatched junction bases numbered 3, after V lost 8 bases and J lost 3 bases. The CDR3 DNA follows: TGTGCCAGCGAGGCGGGGGGCTACAATGAGCAGTTCTTC. Its translation is CASEAGGYNEQFF.

The rearrangement uses TRBV7-2 and TRBJ2-7; D unclear. The CDR3 contains 12 residues. The germline gives CDR1 SGHTA, CDR2 FQGNSA. Trimming removed 1 base at V and 6 bases at J, with 7 bases between. The CDR3 DNA follows: TGTGCCAGCAGCTTAGTGGTGGCCGAGCAGTACTTC. Protein sequence: CASSLVVAEQYF.

The genes are TRBV6-5 and TRBJ2-1, with 10 bases identical to TRBD2. Germline-derived CDR1 and CDR2 are MNHEY and SVGAGI. With V trimmed by 0 bases and J by 9 bases, 8 bases remained unmatched. CDR3 length equals 16 residues. CDR3 DNA: TGTGCCAGCAGTTACTCTGGCGCTAGCGGGGGTTTTGAGCAGTTCTTC. Translated, it gives CASSYSGASGGFEQFF.

The rearrangement uses TRBV5-1 and TRBJ2-1, with TRBD2 matching over 14 bases. V shed 4 bases and J 7 bases; nucleotides not matched to a gene: 4. There are 15 residues in the CDR3. Germline V gene sequence: CDR1 SGHRS, CDR2 YFSETQ. The CDR3 bases are TGCGCCAGCAGCCTTCGGACTAGCGGGGGGAATGAGCAGTTCTTC. Translation gives CASSLRTSGGNEQFF.

The chain links TRBV7-9 to TRBJ1-4; tentatively, D is TRBD1 (6 bases). CDR3 length equals 13 residues. V was pared by 8 bases and J by 1 base, with 8 bases between. Germline CDR1 reads SEHNR; CDR2 reads FQNEAQ (reference sequence). CDR3 coding DNA: TGTGCCAGCTTACAGGGAACTAATGAAAAACTGTTTTTT. Amino acids: CASLQGTNEKLFF.